The TCR beta chain described here comes from a study of metastatic and nonmetastatic thyroid tumors. Study overall: Peripheral blood and tumor or nodule samples from malignant and benign thyroid patients were compared.

No patient had received any treatment before thyroid surgery. This clone was seen at least ten times. Antigen: not known. The length of the CDR3 is 12 residues. Trimming took off 5 bases at V and 7 bases at J, with 9 bases between the two ends. Looked up from germline, CDR1 is MDHEN and CDR2 is SYDVKM. TCRdb reassembled clones from the PCR reads with MiXCR. This repertoire shows roughly 83,000 clones, 15% found once; its top ten account for about 3.9%. Findings of the study overall: The reported finding was significantly higher TCR beta diversity in malignant thyroid tumors relative to benign nodules, in blood and tumor.

The genes are TRBV28 and TRBJ1-5, with unresolved D. The specimen was blood. This clonotype was obtained from a female donor with papillary thyroid cancer or a benign thyroid nodule (not recorded which). Some clones in this sample may be carry-over from other donors' samples. In DNA form, the CDR3 reads TGTGCCAGCAGTCCCTCTGGCCAGCCCCAGCATTTT. Its translation: CASSPSGQPQHF.